The clone carrying this T cell receptor (beta chain) was seen only a few times. Its antigen is as yet unknown. The sample comes from a study of identical twins. Study results and limitations: Among monozygotic twins, out-of-frame TCR alpha sharing exceeded what models predicted. Beta out-of-frame sequences displayed a weaker excess of sharing between twins. Abundant beta clonotypes from cord blood bore fewer insertions; memory repertoires lacked this pattern.

The cDNA had a unique molecular identifier and a template-switch universal primer site. TCRdb re-called the 5' RACE reads through MiXCR, storing one row per CDR3 protein. The table has about 570,000 distinct CDR3 sequences, approximately 10% seen once; the top ten hold roughly 3%. These same data were also listed under a study on yellow fever vaccine responses in identical twins.

Source material: PBMCs. The sequence derives from a woman aged 18-29 years in good health.

CDR3 in amino acids: CASSLTGEITDTQYF. CDR3 sequence (DNA): TGTGCCAGCAGCTTAACGGGCGAGATCACAGATACGCAGTATTTT. J is TRBJ2-3 and V is TRBV7-9; D not certain. Germline CDR1 reads SEHNR; CDR2 reads FQNEAQ (reference sequence). Trimming took 2 bases from V and 2 from J, leaving 11 bases between them. This CDR3 spans 15 amino acids.